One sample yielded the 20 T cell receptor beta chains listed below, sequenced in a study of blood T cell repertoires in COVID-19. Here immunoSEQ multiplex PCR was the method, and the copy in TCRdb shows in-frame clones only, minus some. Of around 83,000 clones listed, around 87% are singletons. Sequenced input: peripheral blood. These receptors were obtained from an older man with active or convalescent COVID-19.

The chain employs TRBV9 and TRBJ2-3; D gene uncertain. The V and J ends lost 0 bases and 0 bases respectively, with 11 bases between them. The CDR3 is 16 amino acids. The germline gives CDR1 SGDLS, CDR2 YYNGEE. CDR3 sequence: CASSVGAGLSTDTQYF. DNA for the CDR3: TGTGCCAGCAGCGTAGGGGCTGGCCTAAGCACAGATACGCAGTATTTT.

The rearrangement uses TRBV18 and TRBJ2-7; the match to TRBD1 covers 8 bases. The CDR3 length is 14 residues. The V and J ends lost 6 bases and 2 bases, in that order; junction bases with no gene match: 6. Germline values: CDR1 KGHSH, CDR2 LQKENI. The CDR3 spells CASSQDRAPYEQYV. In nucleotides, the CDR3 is TGTGCCAGCTCCCAGGACAGGGCTCCCTACGAGCAGTACGTC.

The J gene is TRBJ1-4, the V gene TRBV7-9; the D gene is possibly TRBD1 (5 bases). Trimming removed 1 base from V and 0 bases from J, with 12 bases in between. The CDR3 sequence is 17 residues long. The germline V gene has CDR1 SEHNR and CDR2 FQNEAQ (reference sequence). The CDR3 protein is CASSLVATDATNEKLFF. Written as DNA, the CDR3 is TGTGCCAGCAGCTTAGTCGCGACAGATGCAACTAATGAAAAACTGTTTTTT.

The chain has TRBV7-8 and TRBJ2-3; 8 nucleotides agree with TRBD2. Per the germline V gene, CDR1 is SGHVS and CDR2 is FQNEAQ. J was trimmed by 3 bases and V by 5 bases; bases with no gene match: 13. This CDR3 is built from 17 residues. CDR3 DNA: TGTGCCAGCAGCCGAGGCCGGAGCGGGAGTCTTACAGATACGCAGTATTTT. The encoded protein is CASSRGRSGSLTDTQYF.

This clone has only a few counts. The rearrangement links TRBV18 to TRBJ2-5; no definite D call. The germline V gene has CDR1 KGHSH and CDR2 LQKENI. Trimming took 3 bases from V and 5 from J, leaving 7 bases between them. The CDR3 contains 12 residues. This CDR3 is CASSPAEETQYF. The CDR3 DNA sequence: TGTGCCAGCTCACCTGCGGAGGAGACCCAGTACTTC. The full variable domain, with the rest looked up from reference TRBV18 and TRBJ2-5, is NAGVMQNPRHLVRRRGQEARLRCSPMKGHSHVYWYRQLPEEGLKFMVYLQKENIIDESGMPKERFSAEFPKEGPSILRIQQVVRGDSAAYFCASSPAEETQYFGPGTRLLVL.

The CDR3 spells CASSPRDRVQETQYF. CDR3 DNA: TGTGCCAGCTCACCACGGGACAGGGTTCAAGAGACCCAGTACTTC. The chain couples TRBV18 to TRBJ2-5; 9 bases fit TRBD1. The CDR3 totals 15 residues. Per germline, CDR1 KGHSH and CDR2 LQKENI. V shed 1 base, J shed 2 bases, and the junction held 2 bases outside the gene matches.

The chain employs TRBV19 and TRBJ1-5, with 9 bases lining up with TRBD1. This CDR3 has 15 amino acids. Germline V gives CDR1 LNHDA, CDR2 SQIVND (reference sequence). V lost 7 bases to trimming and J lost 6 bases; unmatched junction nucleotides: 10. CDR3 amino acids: CASNPDRGGIQPQHF. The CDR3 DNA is TGTGCCAGTAACCCGGACAGGGGCGGGATTCAGCCCCAGCATTTT.

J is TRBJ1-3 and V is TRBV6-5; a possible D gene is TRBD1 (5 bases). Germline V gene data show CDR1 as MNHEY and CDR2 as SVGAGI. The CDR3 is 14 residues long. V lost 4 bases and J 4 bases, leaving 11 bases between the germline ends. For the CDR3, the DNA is TGTGCCAGCAGTTCCGGAAACAGGGGAAACACCATATATTTT. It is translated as CASSSGNRGNTIYF.

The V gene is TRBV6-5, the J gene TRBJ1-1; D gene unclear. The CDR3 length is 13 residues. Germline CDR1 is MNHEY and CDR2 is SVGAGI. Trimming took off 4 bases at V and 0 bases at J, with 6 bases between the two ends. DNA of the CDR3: TGTGCCAGCAGTTCGGAGATGAACACTGAAGCTTTCTTT. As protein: CASSSEMNTEAFF.

The CDR3 loop is CASQRQNQETQYF. Here the CDR3 DNA reads TGTGCCAGCCAAAGACAGAACCAAGAGACCCAGTACTTC. The rearrangement uses TRBV27 and TRBJ2-5; D may be TRBD1 (5 bases). V was shortened by 8 bases and J by 0 bases, with 10 bases between the two germline ends. Per germline, CDR1 MNHEY and CDR2 SMNVEV (reference sequence). This CDR3 is 13 amino acids long.

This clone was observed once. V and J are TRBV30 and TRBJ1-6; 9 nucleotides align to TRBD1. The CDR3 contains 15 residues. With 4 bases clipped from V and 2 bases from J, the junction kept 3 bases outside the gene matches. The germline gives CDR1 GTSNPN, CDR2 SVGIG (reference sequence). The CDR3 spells CAWMGQGTYNSPLHF. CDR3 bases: TGTGCCTGGATGGGACAGGGAACCTATAATTCACCCCTCCACTTT.

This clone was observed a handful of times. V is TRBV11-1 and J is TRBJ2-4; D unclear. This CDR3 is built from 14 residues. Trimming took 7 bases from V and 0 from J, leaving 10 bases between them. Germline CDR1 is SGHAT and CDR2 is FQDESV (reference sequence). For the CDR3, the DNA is TGTGCCAGCAACTCCGCAGGAGCCAAAAACATTCAGTACTTC. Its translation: CASNSAGAKNIQYF.

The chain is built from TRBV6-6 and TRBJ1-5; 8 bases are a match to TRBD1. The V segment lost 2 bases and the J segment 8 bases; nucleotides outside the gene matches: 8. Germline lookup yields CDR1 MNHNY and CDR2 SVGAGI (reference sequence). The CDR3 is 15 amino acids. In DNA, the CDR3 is TGTGCCAGCAGTTACGACAGGGGTGGGATGGAGCCCCAGCATTTT. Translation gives CASSYDRGGMEPQHF.

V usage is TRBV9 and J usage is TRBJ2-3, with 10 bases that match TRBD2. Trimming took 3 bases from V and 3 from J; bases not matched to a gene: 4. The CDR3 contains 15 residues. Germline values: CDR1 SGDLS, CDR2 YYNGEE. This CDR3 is CASSGWTSGTDTQYF. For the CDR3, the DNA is TGTGCCAGCAGCGGCTGGACTAGCGGAACAGATACGCAGTATTTT.

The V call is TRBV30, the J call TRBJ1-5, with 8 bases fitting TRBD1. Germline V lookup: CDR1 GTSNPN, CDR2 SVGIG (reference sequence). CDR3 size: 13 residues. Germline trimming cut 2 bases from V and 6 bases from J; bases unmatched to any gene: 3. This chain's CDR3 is CAWSRTGSQPQHF. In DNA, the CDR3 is TGTGCCTGGAGTCGGACAGGGAGTCAGCCCCAGCATTTT.

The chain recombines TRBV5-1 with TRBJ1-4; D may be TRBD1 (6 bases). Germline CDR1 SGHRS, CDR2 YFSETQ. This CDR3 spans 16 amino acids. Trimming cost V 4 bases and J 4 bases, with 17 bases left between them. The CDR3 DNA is TGCGCCAGCAGCCTTGGCCCACAGGGAATTAATGAAAAACTGTTTTTT. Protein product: CASSLGPQGINEKLFF.

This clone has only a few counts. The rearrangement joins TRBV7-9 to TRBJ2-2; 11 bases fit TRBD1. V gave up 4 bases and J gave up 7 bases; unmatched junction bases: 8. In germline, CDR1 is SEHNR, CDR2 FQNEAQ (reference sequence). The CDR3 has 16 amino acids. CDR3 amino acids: CASSSTDRGHDGELFF. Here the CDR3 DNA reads TGTGCCAGCAGCTCAACGGACAGGGGGCACGACGGGGAGCTGTTTTTT.

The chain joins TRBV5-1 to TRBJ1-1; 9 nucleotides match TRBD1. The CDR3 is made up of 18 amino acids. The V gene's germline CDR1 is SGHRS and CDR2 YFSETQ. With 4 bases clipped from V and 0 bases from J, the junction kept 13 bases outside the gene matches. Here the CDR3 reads CASSLRPSGQGLNTEAFF. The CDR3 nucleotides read TGCGCCAGCAGCCTACGCCCTTCGGGACAGGGACTGAACACTGAAGCTTTCTTT. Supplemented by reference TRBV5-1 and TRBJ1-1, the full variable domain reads KAGVTQTPRYLIKTRGQQVTLSCSPISGHRSVSWYQQTPGQGLQFLFEYFSETQRNKGNFPGRFSGRQFSNSRSEMNVSTLELGDSALYLCASSLRPSGQGLNTEAFFGQGTRLTVV.

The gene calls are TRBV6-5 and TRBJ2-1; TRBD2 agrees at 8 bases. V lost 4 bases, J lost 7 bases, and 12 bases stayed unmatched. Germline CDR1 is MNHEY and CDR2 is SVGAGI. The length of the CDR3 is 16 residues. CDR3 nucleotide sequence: TGTGCCAGCAGTTTCACCGGGGGGGCCTTAGGAAATGAGCAGTTCTTC. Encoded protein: CASSFTGGALGNEQFF.

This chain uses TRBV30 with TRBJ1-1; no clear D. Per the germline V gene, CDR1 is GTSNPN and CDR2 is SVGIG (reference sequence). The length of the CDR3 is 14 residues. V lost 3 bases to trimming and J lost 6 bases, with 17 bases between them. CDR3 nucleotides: TGTGCCTGGAGCGCCAAGGGCCGGGGTTCTGAAGCTTTCTTT. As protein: CAWSAKGRGSEAFF.